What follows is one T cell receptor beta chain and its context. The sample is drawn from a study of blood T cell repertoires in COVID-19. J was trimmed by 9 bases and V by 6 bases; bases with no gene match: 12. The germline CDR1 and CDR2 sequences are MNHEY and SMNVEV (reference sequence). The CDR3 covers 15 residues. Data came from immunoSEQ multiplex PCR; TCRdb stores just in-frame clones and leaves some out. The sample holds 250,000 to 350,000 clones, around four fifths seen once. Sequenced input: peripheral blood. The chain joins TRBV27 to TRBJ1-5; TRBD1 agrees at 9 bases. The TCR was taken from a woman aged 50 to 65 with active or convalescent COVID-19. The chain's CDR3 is CASRETGGNGSPQHF. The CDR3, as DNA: TGTGCCAGCAGGGAGACAGGGGGAAATGGTTCGCCCCAGCATTTT.